These 9 T cell receptor beta chains came from one sample sequenced in a study of tumor-infiltrating lymphocytes in primary liver carcinoma. From approximately 500 ng total RNA, TCR beta cDNA was generated with a primer in the constant region. The TCR beta library was amplified through three nested multiplex PCR rounds in a modified ARM-PCR procedure. TRBV1-TRBV30 forward primers paired with a C-beta reverse primer drove the first two PCR rounds, roughly 10 cycles each. One entry per CDR3 protein results from TCRdb running MiXCR on the multiplex PCR reads. The data show around 25,000 distinct CDR3 sequences, around 79% seen once. Each 20-30 mg portion of unsorted bulk tissue served as the source for co-extraction of RNA and DNA. Sequencing used liver tumor tissue from sampling region 3. Subset noted: tumor region T3, left-lateral pole. The receptors stem from a man in his forties with primary liver carcinoma and hepatitis B virus infection.

V and J are TRBV6-5 and TRBJ2-7, with D possibly matching TRBD2 (7 bases). The germline CDR1 and CDR2 sequences are MNHEY and SVGAGI. The CDR3 spans 13 residues. Trimming stripped 2 bases from V and 9 bases from J, with 14 bases between. This CDR3 reads CASSYGGASGQYF. The CDR3 DNA follows: TGTGCCAGCAGTTACGGGGGGGCAAGTGGGCAGTACTTC.

The J gene is TRBJ2-2, the V gene TRBV6-6, with 13 positions matching TRBD2. The CDR3 is 20 amino acids. The germline V gene encodes CDR1 MNHNY and CDR2 SVGAGI (reference sequence). Unmatched junction bases numbered 12, after V lost 5 bases and J lost 0 bases. The CDR3 reads CASSPLVGLAGLTNTGELFF. The CDR3 DNA is TGTGCCAGCAGTCCTCTCGTGGGACTAGCGGGGCTAACGAACACCGGGGAGCTGTTTTTT.

About this clonotype: Here the CDR3 omits its conserved ending phenylalanine or tryptophan, so a read error is the likely source. No DNA is shown, since the ends of the CDR3 on it are uncertain; the CDR3 is the one TCRdb lists. The gene calls are TRBV2 and TRBJ2-1; the table's TRBD1 call for D was not verified on the DNA. The germline V gene encodes CDR1 SNHLY and CDR2 FYNNEI. The length of the CDR3 is 11 amino acids, counting both ends. This chain's CDR3 is CALPAGNEQFC.

Note on this clonotype: A read error may produce the germline difference seen at one junction end. The chain couples TRBV6-6 to TRBJ2-2; 9 nucleotides line up with TRBD2. The germline V gene encodes CDR1 MNHNY and CDR2 SVGAGI (reference sequence). CDR3 size: 20 residues. CDR3 DNA: TGTGCAAGCAGTCCGCTCGTGGGACTAGCAGGGCCAACGAACGCCGGGGAGCTGTTTTTT. Translated: CASSPLVGLAGPTNAGELFF.

V usage is TRBV6-6 and J usage is TRBJ1-5; D may correspond to TRBD1 or TRBD2 (6 bases each). The last part of the DNA fits TRBJ2-3 better; the J call may be wrong. The CDR3 has 14 amino acids. Germline V gene lookup returns CDR1 MNHNY and CDR2 SVGAGI (reference sequence). The chain's CDR3 is CASRGGDTPQPQYF. The DNA of the CDR3 is TGTGCCAGCCGCGGCGGGGACACCCCACAGCCCCAGTATTTT.

In regard to this clonotype: A read error may produce the germline difference seen at one junction end. V is TRBV11-2 and J is TRBJ2-1; D unresolved. Germline loops: CDR1 SGHAT, CDR2 FQNNGV. This CDR3 is 15 amino acids long. The CDR3 sequence: CAGSLAAGVVNERFF. Written as DNA, the CDR3 is TGTGCCGGCAGCTTAGCTGCAGGAGTTGTTAATGAGCGGTTCTTC. The full variable domain, with the rest looked up from reference TRBV11-2 and TRBJ2-1, is EAGVAQSPRYKIIEKRQSVAFWCNPISGHATLYWYQQILGQGPKLLIQFQNNGVVDDSQLPKDRFSAERLKGVDSTLKIQPAKLEDSAVYLCAGSLAAGVVNERFFGPGTRLTVL.

The rearrangement joins TRBV28 to TRBJ2-7; 9 nucleotides line up with TRBD1. The CDR3 has 14 residues. CDR1 MDHEN and CDR2 SYDVKM come from the germline V gene. For the CDR3, the DNA is TGTGCTAGCATCCGGACAGGGGACTCCTACGAGCAGTACGTC. This translates into CASIRTGDSYEQYV.

In its sample, this clonotype was seen a few times. One junction end does not reproduce the germline sequence, and a read error may be involved. The CDR3 nucleotides read TGTGTCACCAGCAGAGATGGGGGGAACAATGAGCAGTTCTTC. It encodes CVTSRDGGNNEQFF. The chain couples TRBV15 to TRBJ2-1; a weak D match, TRBD2 (6 bases). This CDR3 is 14 amino acids long. Germline V gives CDR1 LNHNV, CDR2 YYDKDF (reference sequence). The full variable domain, completed using reference TRBV15 and TRBJ2-1, is DAMVIQNPRYQVTQFGKPVTLSCSQTLNHNVMYWYQQKSSQAPKLLFHYYDKDFNNEADTPDNFQSRRPNTSFCFLDIRSPGLGDTAMYLCVTSRDGGNNEQFFGPGTRLTVL.

On this clonotype itself: The CDR3 carries no conserved terminal phenylalanine or tryptophan, so it likely arises from a read error. The rearrangement joins TRBV11-2 to TRBJ1-4; D possibly corresponds to TRBD1 (6 bases). In germline, CDR1 is SGHAT, CDR2 FQNNGV. The CDR3 is 15 residues long. The DNA of the CDR3 is TGTGCTAGCAGCTTAGACAGGTTCGCTAATGAAAAACTGTTTTCT. This encodes CASSLDRFANEKLFS.